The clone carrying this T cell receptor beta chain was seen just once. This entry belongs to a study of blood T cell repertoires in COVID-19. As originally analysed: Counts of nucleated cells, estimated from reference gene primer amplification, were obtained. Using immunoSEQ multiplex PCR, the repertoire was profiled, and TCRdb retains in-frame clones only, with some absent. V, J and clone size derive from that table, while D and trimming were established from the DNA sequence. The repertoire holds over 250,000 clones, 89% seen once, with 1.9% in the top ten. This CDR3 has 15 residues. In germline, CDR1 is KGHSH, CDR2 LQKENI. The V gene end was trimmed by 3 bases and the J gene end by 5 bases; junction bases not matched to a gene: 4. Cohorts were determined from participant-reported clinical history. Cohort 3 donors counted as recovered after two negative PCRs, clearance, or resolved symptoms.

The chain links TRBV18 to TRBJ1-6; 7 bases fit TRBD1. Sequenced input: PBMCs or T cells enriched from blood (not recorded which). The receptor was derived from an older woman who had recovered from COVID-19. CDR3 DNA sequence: TGTGCCAGCTCACCCCGGGACAGAAATAATTCACCCCTCCACTTT. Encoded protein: CASSPRDRNNSPLHF.